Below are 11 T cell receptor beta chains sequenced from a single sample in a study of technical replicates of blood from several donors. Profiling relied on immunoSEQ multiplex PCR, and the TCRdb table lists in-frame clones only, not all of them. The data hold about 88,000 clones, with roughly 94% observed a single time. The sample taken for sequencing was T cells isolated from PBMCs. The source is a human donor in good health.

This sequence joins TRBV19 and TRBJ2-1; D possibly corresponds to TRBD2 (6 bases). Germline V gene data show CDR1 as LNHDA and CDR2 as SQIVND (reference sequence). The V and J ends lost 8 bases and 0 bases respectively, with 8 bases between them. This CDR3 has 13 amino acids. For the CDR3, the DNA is TGTGCCAGTGGGGACTTCTCCTACAATGAGCAGTTCTTC. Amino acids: CASGDFSYNEQFF. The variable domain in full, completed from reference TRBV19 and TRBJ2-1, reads DGGITQSPKYLFRKEGQNVTLSCEQNLNHDAMYWYRQDPGQGLRLIYYSQIVNDFQKGDIAEGYSVSREKKESFPLTVTSAQKNPTAFYLCASGDFSYNEQFFGPGTRLTVL.

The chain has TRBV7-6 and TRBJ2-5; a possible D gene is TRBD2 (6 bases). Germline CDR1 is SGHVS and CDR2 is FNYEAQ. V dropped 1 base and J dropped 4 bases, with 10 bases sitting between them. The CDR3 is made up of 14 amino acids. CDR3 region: CASSLGGGGETQYF. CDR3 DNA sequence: TGTGCCAGCAGCTTAGGTGGGGGAGGAGAGACCCAGTACTTC.

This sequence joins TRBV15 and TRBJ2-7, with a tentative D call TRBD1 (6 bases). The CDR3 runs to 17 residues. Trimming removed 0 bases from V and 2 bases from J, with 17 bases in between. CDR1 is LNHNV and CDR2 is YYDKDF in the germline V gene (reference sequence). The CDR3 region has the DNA TGTGCCACCAGCAGAGATATAGTAGGGACAATGGCCTACGAGCAGTACTTC. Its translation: CATSRDIVGTMAYEQYF.

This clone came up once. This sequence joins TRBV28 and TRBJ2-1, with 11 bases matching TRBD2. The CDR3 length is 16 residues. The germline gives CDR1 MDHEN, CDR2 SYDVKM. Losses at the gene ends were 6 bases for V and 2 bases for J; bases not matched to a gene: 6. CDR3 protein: CASSLLAGGTYNEQFF. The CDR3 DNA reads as TGTGCCAGCAGCTTGTTAGCGGGGGGGACCTACAATGAGCAGTTCTTC.

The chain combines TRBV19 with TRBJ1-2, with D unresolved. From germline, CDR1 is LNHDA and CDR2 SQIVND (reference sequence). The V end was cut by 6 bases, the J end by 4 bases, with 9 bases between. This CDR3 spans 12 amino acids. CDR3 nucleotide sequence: TGTGCCAGTAGGGGTGGCGGCTATGGCTACACCTTC. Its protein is CASRGGGYGYTF.

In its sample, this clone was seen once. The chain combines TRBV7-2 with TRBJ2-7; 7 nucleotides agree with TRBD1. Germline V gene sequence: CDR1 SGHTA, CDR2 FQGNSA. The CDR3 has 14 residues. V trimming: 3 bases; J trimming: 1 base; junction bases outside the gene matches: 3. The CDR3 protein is CASSLTGRSYEQYF. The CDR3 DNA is TGTGCCAGCAGCTTGACAGGGAGATCCTACGAGCAGTACTTC.

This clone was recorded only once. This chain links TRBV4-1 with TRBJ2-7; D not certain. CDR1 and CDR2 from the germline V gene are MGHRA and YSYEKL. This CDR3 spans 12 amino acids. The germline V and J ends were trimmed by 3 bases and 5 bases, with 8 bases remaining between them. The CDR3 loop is CASSQHSNEQYF. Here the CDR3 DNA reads TGCGCCAGCAGCCAGCACAGCAACGAGCAGTACTTC.

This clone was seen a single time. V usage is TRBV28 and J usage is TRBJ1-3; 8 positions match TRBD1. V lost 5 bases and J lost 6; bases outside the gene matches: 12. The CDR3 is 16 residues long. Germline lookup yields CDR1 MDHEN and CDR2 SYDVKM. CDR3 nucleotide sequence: TGTGCCAGCAGTACAGGACAGGGCTTCAGTTCAAACACCATATATTTT. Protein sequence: CASSTGQGFSSNTIYF.

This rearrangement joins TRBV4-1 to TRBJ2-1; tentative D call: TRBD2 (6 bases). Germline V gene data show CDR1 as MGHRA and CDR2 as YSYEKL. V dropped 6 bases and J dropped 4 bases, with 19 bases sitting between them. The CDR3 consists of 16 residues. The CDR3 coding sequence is TGCGCCAGCAGGCCCCTCTTGCGGGGACGGTACAATGAGCAGTTCTTC. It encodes CASRPLLRGRYNEQFF.

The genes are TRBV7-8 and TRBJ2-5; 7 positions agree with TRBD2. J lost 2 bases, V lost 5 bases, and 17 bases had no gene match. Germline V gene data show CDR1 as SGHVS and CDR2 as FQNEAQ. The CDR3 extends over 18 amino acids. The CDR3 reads CASSLRSLRGVSQETQYF. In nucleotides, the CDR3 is TGTGCCAGCAGCCTCCGGAGCCTCCGGGGGGTCAGTCAAGAGACCCAGTACTTC.

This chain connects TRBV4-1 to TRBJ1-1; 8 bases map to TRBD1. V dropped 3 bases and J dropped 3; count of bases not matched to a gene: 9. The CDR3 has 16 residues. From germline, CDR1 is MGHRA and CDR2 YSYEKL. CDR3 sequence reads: CASSQGQAGEDTEAFF. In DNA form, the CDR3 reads TGCGCCAGCAGCCAGGGACAGGCAGGGGAGGACACTGAAGCTTTCTTT.